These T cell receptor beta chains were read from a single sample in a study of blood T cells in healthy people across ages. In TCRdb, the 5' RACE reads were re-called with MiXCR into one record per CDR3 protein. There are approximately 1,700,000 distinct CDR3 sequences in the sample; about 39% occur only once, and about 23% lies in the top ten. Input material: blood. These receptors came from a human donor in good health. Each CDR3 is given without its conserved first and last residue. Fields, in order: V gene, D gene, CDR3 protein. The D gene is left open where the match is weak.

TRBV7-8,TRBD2,ASEGGGNTDTQY
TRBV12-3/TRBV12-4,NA,ASSLVAGDRYEQY
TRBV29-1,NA,SVEDMRGWRDGYT
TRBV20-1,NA,SASFKRDEQY
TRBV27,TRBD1,ASSTTGSRSPLH
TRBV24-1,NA,TTSDQQEGFYNEQF
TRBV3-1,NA,ASSQRDAEQF
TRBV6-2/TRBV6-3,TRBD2,ASTPGLGATSTDTQY
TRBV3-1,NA,ASSQGLGGYSYNEQF
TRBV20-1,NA,SARSGGGLMDTQY
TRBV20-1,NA,SAKEGTYEQY
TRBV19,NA,ASSILGANYGYT
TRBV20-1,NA,SAPTRRARGNTEAF
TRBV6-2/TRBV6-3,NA,ASRVTSGANVLT
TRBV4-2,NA,ASSQTSGTRSEQF
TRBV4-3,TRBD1,ASSQDQTGGFNNVQF
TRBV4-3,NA,ASSQEEGSPGELF
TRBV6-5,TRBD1,ASSPQGSGSYEQY